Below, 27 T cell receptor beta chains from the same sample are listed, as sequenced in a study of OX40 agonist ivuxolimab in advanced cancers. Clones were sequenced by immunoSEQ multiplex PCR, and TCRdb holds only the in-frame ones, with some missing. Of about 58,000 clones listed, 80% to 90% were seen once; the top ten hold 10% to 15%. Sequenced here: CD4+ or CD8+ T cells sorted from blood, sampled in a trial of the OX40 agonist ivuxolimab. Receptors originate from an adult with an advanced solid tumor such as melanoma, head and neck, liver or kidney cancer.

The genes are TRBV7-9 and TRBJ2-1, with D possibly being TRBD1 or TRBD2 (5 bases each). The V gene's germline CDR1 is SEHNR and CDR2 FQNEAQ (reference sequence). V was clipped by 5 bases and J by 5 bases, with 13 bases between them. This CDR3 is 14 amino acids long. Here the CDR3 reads CASSLRDQNNEQFF. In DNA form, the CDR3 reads TGTGCCAGCAGCCTCCGGGACCAAAACAATGAGCAGTTCTTC.

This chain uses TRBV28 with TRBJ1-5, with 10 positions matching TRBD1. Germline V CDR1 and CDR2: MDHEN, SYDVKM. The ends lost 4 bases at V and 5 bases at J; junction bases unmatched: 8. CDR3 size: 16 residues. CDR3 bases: TGTGCCAGCAGTTCCCCGCGGGACAGGGGAGATCAGCCCCAGCATTTT. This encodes CASSSPRDRGDQPQHF.

The CDR3 nucleotides read TGTGCCAGCAGTTTAGCCAGGGGGAGCGAGCAGTACGTC. Translated, it gives CASSLARGSEQYV. The J gene is TRBJ2-7, the V gene TRBV28; TRBD1 matches at 7 bases. The V segment lost 2 bases and the J segment 6 bases; nucleotides outside the gene matches: 4. The CDR3 sequence is 13 residues long. Germline V gene lookup returns CDR1 MDHEN and CDR2 SYDVKM.

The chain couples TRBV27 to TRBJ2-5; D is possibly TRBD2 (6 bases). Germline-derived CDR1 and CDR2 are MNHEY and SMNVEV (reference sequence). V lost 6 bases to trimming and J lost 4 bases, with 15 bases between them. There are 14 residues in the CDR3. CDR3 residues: CASRPLGGGETQYF. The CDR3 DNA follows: TGTGCCAGCAGGCCCCTGGGGGGAGGAGAGACCCAGTACTTC.

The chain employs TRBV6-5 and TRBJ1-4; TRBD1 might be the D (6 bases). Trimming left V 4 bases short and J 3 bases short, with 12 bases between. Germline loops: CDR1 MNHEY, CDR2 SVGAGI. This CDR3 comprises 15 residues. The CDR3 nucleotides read TGTGCCAGCAGTTCAGTAAGGGGGTCTAATGAAAAACTGTTTTTT. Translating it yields CASSSVRGSNEKLFF.

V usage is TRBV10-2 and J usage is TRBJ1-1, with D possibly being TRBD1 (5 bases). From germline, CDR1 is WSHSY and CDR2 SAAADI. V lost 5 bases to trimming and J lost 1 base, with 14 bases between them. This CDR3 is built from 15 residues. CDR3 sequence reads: CASSLRGGANTEAFF. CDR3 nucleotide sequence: TGCGCCAGCAGTCTCCGAGGAGGGGCGAACACTGAAGCTTTCTTT.

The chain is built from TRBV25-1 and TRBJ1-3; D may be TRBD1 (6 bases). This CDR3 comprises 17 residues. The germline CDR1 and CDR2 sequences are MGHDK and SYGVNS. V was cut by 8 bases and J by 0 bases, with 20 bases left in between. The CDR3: CASGGVNEDSSGNTIYF. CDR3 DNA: TGTGCCAGCGGCGGCGTAAATGAGGACAGCTCTGGAAACACCATATATTTT.

This chain's CDR3 is CASSQETGGGNGYTF. The CDR3 nucleotides read TGCGCCAGCAGCCAAGAGACAGGGGGCGGGAATGGCTACACCTTC. The rearrangement uses TRBV4-3 and TRBJ1-2; 10 positions agree with TRBD1. Unmatched junction bases numbered 4, after V lost 0 bases and J lost 6 bases. Germline V gene lookup returns CDR1 LGHNA and CDR2 YSLEER. The CDR3 runs to 15 residues.

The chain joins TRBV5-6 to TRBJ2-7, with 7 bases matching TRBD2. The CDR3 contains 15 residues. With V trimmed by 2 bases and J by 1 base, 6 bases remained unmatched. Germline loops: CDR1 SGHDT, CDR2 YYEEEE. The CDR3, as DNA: TGTGCCAGCAGCTTTCGGGGGGAGGGATCCTACGAGCAGTACTTC. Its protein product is CASSFRGEGSYEQYF.

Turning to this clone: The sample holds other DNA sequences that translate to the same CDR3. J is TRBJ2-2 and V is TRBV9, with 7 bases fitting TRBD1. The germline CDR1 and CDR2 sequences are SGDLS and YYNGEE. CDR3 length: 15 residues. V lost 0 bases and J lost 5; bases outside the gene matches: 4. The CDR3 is CASSVGGGATGELFF. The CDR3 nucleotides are TGTGCCAGCAGCGTAGGAGGGGGCGCGACCGGGGAGCTGTTTTTT.

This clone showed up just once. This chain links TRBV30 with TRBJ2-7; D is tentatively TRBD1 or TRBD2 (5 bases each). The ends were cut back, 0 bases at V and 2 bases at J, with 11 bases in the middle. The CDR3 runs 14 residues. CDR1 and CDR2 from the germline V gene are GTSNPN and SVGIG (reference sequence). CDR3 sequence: CAWSVGVGPYEQYV. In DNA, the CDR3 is TGTGCCTGGAGTGTGGGGGTAGGGCCCTACGAGCAGTACGTC.

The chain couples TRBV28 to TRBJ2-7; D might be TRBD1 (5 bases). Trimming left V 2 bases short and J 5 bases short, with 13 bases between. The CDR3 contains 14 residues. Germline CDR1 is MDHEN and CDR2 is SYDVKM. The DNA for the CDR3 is TGTGCCAGCAGTTTAAAGGGGAATTTCCACGAGCAGTACGTC. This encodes CASSLKGNFHEQYV.

CDR3 in DNA: TGTGCTAGTGGCCCGACCCCCGGGGAGCAGTTCTTC. The encoded protein is CASGPTPGEQFF. V and J are TRBV12-5 and TRBJ2-1, with D uncertain. Trimming removed 6 bases from V and 10 bases from J, with 13 bases in between. In germline, CDR1 is LGHNT, CDR2 FRNRAP. The CDR3 consists of 12 residues.

In DNA form, the CDR3 reads TGTGCCAGCAGCTTAGTTGGGTTGGCCGAGCAGTACTTC. Its translation: CASSLVGLAEQYF. The chain recombines TRBV7-9 with TRBJ2-7; D is undetermined. Germline CDR1 and CDR2: SEHNR and FQNEAQ (reference sequence). The V and J ends lost 1 base and 6 bases respectively, with 10 bases between them. The CDR3 has 13 residues.

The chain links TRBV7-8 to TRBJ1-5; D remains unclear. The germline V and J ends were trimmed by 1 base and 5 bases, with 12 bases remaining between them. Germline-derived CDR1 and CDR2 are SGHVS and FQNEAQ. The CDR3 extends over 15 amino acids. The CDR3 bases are TGTGCCAGCAGCTTAGAGAGGGCCCGAGATCAGCCCCAGCATTTT. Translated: CASSLERARDQPQHF.

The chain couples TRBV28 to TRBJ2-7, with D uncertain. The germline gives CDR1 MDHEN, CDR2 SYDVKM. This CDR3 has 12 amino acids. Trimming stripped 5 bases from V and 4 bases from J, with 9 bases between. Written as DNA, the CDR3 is TGTGCCAGCAGTCCCAACGGTTACGAGCAGTACGTC. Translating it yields CASSPNGYEQYV.

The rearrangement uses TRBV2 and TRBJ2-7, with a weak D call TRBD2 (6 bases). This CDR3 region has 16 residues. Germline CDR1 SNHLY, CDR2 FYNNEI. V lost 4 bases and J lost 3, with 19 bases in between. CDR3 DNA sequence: TGTGCCAGCAGTGGTCCCCTTCTAGCGACCAACTACGAGCAGTACTTC. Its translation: CASSGPLLATNYEQYF.

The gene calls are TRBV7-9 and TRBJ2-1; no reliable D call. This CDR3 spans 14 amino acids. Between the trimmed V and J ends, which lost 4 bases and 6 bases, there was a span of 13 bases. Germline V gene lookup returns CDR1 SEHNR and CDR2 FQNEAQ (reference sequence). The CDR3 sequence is CASSYGRRGNEQFF. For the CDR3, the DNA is TGTGCCAGCAGCTATGGTCGCCGAGGCAATGAGCAGTTCTTC.

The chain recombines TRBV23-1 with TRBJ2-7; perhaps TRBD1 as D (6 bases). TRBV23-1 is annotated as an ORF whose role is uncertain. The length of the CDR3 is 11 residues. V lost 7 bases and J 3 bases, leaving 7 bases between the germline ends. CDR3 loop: CASKGDYEQYV. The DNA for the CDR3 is TGCGCCAGCAAGGGGGACTACGAGCAGTACGTC.

The CDR3 bases are TGCGCCAGCAGCCAAGATTACGAAGGGGTAATAGTGAGGACAGATACGCAGTATTTT. It encodes CASSQDYEGVIVRTDTQYF. This chain links TRBV4-3 with TRBJ2-3, with a weak D call TRBD1 (5 bases). Deletions cut 0 bases from V and 3 bases from J, with 22 bases between. The CDR3 has 19 residues. Per the germline V gene, CDR1 is LGHNA and CDR2 is YSLEER.

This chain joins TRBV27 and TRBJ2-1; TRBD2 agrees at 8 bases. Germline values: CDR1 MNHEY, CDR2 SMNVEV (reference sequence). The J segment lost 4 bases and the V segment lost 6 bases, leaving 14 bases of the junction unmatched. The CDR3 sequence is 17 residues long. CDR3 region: CASRDISSGGFYNEQFF. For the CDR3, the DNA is TGTGCCAGCAGAGATATCTCCAGCGGGGGTTTTTACAATGAGCAGTTCTTC.

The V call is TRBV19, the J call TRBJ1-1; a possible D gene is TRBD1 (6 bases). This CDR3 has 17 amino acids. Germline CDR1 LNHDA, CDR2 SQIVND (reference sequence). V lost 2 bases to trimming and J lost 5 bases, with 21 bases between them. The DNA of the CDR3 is TGTGCCAGTAGTATATCCCCTGGAACAGGGATCGTAACTGAAGCTTTCTTT. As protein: CASSISPGTGIVTEAFF.

The CDR3 nucleotides are TGTGCCAGCAGCTTTGGTGGACAGCATTATGGCTACACCTTC. It translates to CASSFGGQHYGYTF. The chain carries TRBV7-9 and TRBJ1-2; a weak D match, TRBD1 (6 bases). The CDR3 runs 14 residues. CDR1 SEHNR and CDR2 FQNEAQ come from the germline V gene (reference sequence). The V and J ends lost 3 bases and 5 bases respectively, with 13 bases between them.

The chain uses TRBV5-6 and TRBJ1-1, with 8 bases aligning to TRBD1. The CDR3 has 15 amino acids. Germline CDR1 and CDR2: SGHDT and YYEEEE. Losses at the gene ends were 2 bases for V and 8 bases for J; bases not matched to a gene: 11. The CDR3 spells CASSFDRGSGSEAFF. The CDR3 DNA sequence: TGTGCCAGCAGCTTTGACAGGGGATCGGGGTCCGAAGCTTTCTTT.

In DNA form, the CDR3 reads TGTGCCAGCAGTGCCGGTGATGGGAGCACTGAAGCTTTCTTT. It encodes CASSAGDGSTEAFF. The chain carries TRBV7-9 and TRBJ1-1; D gene uncertain. Germline V gene lookup returns CDR1 SEHNR and CDR2 FQNEAQ (reference sequence). The CDR3 totals 14 residues. Trimming removed 6 bases at V and 4 bases at J, with 15 bases between.

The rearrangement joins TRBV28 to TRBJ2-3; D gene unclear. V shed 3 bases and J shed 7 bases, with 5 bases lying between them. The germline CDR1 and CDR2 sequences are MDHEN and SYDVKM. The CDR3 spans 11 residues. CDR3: CASSFTHTQYF. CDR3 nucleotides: TGTGCCAGCAGTTTTACTCATACGCAGTATTTT.

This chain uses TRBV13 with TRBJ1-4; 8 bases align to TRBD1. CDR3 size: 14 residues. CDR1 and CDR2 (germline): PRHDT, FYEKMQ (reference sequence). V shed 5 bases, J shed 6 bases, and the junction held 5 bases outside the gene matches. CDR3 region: CASSTRTGYEKLFF. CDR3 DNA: TGTGCCAGCAGCACCAGGACAGGGTATGAAAAACTGTTTTTT.